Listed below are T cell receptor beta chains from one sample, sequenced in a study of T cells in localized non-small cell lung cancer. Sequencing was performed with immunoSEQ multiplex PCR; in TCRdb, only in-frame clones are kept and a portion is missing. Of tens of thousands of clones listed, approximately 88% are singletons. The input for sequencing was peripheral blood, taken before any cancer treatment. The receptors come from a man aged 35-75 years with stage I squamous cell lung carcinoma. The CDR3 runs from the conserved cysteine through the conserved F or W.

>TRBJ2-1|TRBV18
CASSPVTGDGSYNEQFF
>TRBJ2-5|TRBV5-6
CASSFGEETQYF
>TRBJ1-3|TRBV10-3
CAIMQASGNTIYF
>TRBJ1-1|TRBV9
CASSQGVAANTEAFF
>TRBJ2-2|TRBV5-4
CASSLGGLAGALNTGELFF
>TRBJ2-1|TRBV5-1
CASSRTPGGSSYNEQFF
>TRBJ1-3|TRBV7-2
CASSLALGTHGGNTIYF
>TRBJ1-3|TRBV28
CASIWDLRSGNTIYF
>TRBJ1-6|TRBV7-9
CAGGQGNSPLHF
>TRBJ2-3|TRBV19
CASSRGGRPDTQYF
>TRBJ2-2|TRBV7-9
CASSSPRWTGSNTGELFF
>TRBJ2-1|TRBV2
CASSTFGYEQFF
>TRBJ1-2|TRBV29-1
CSVETGRYGYTF
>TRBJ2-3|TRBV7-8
CASSLGQAPLTDTQYF
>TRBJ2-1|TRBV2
CASGKLAGDEQFF
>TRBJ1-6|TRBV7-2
CASSLAMGEYNSPLHF
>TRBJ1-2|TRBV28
CASSSKNPRNYGYTF
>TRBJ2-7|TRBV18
CASSLDRGRKQYF
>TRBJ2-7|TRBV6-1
CASSEVHRSAYEQYF
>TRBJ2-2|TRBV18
CASSPWDSPTGELFF
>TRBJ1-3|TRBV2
CASSGQGLSGNTIYF
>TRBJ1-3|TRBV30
CAWSGSGWDTIYF
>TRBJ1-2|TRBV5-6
CASSVEQGYYGYTF
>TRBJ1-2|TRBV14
CASSQPWTSYGYTF
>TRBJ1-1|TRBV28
CASSSAGVIEAFF
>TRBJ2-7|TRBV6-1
CASRAGEQYF
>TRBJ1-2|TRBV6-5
CASSKSGEFYGYTF
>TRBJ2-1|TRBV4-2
CASSQERGGADEQFF
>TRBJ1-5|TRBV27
CASSFRDSNQPQHF
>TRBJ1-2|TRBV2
CASSEVRGGQGTSYGYTF
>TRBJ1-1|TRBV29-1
CSVGGVNTEAFF
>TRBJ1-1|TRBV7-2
CASSLSKNTEAFF
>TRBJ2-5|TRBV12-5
CASGLGQETQYF
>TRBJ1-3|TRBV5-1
CASSLFGSSGNTIYF
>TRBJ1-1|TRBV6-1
CASQRPNTEAFF
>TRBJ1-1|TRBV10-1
CASSEGDRGRTVNTEAFF
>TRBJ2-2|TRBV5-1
CASSIRSGGDTGELFF
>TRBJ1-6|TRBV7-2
CASSIPGYNSPLHF
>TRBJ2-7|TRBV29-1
CSVGTGSAEQYF
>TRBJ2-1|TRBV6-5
CASSRGAAGNEQFF
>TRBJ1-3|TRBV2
CASGVGVMSGNTIYF
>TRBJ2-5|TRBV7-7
CASSRDREETQYF
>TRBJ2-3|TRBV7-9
CASSLVSGGGARPQYF
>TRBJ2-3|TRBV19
CASSISVGAGEDTQYF
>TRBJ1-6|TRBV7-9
CASSPTAFYNSPLHF
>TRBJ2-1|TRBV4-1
CASSPKTLPRTHSGNEQFF
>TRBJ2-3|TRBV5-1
CASRDLQGDTQYF
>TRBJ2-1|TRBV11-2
CASSPHRGGKFF
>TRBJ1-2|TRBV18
CASSRTDSDGYTF
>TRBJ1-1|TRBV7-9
CASSRGTMGYTEAFF
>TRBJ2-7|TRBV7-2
CASSPRPRREQYF